What follows are 20 T cell receptor beta chains derived from one specimen sequenced in a study of T cell repertoires in cytomegalovirus infection. The antigens for these receptors are not known. One entry per CDR3 protein results from TCRdb running MiXCR on the reads. The table includes about 830,000 distinct CDR3 sequences, 30% to 35% detected once. This specimen was cultured CD8+ T cells from PBMCs, taken from culture after CMV antigen stimulation. The receptors were gathered from a human donor in good health (CMV status not recorded). Some clones in this sample may be carry-over from other donors' samples.

This clonotype showed up many times. The chain couples TRBV7-2 to TRBJ2-3; D gene unclear. The CDR3 spans 14 residues. Trimming removed 5 bases at V and 2 bases at J, with 11 bases between. Germline CDR1 is SGHTA and CDR2 is FQGNSA. The CDR3 nucleotides read TGTGCCAGCAGCCCCGGGCCCTACACAGATACGCAGTATTTT. Its protein product is CASSPGPYTDTQYF.

This clonotype has ten or more counts. V gene TRBV7-8 combines with J gene TRBJ2-7, with TRBD2 as a possible D gene (5 bases). Germline loops: CDR1 SGHVS, CDR2 FQNEAQ. Trimming took off 1 base at V and 2 bases at J, with 12 bases between the two ends. CDR3 length equals 15 residues. CDR3 amino acids: CASSLGGLGAYEQYF. CDR3 sequence (DNA): TGTGCCAGCAGCTTAGGGGGTCTGGGAGCCTACGAGCAGTACTTC.

This clonotype was detected ten times or more. The CDR3 region is CASSLGTRINIQYF. The CDR3, as DNA: TGTGCCAGCAGTTTGGGGACGCGAATAAACATTCAGTACTTC. The V and J genes are TRBV6-5 and TRBJ2-4; the D call may be TRBD1 or TRBD2 (5 bases each). The germline CDR1 and CDR2 sequences are MNHEY and SVGAGI. The germline V and J ends were trimmed by 4 bases and 6 bases, with 13 bases remaining between them. The CDR3 runs to 14 residues.

This clonotype has more than one count but fewer than ten. The V gene is TRBV7-2, the J gene TRBJ1-5, with a weak D call TRBD1 (5 bases). The V and J ends lost 5 bases and 2 bases respectively, with 16 bases between them. The CDR3 is made up of 16 amino acids. Germline CDR1 is SGHTA and CDR2 is FQGNSA. CDR3 in amino acids: CASSTEGFDGNQPQHF. DNA of the CDR3: TGTGCCAGCAGCACCGAGGGGTTTGATGGCAATCAGCCCCAGCATTTT.

The V gene is TRBV12-3 or TRBV12-4, the J gene TRBJ2-7, with D unresolved. The CDR3 contains 14 residues. Between the trimmed V and J ends, which lost 7 bases and 4 bases, there was a span of 17 bases. The CDR3 spells CASTEDKIQYEQYF. The CDR3, as DNA: TGTGCCAGCACCGAAGACAAGATACAGTACGAGCAGTACTTC.

The chain couples TRBV7-3 to TRBJ2-1; D could derive from TRBD1 or TRBD2 (5 bases each). Trimming shortened V by 2 bases and J by 5 bases, and 10 bases separated the two germline ends. The CDR3 is 14 residues long. The V gene's germline CDR1 is SGHTA and CDR2 FQGTGA. CDR3 sequence (DNA): TGTGCCAGCAGCTTACGGGGCAAGCACAATGAGCAGTTCTTC. Translation: CASSLRGKHNEQFF.

This clonotype was counted at least ten times. This sequence joins TRBV7-6 and TRBJ2-7; 7 bases fit TRBD1. CDR1 and CDR2 (germline): SGHVS, FNYEAQ. After removal of 1 base from V and 4 bases from J, the junction contained 4 bases not matched to a gene. The CDR3 consists of 14 residues. CDR3 sequence (DNA): TGTGCCAGCAGCTTAGGAGGGGGCGGGTACGAGCAGTACTTC. Translated, it gives CASSLGGGGYEQYF. Drawing the rest from reference TRBV7-6 and TRBJ2-7, the complete variable domain is GAGVSQSPRYKVTKRGQDVALRCDPISGHVSLYWYRQALGQGPEFLTYFNYEAQQDKSGLPNDRFSAERPEGSISTLTIQRTEQRDSAMYRCASSLGGGGYEQYFGPGTRLTVT.

The gene calls are TRBV5-3 and TRBJ2-7; 9 bases fit TRBD2. TRBV5-3 counts as an open reading frame of uncertain function. The CDR3 is 14 amino acids. Trimming at V came to 8 bases and at J to 5 bases, leaving 11 bases not matched to a gene. CDR3: CASSPRRGGDEQYF. The CDR3 coding sequence is TGTGCCAGCAGCCCGCGGCGGGGGGGGGACGAGCAGTACTTC.

The chain combines TRBV7-9 with TRBJ2-1; D remains ambiguous. This CDR3 has 13 amino acids. Germline V gives CDR1 SEHNR, CDR2 FQNEAQ (reference sequence). V lost 1 base and J 8 bases, leaving 9 bases between the germline ends. The CDR3 region is CASSLGGSDEQFF. CDR3 bases: TGTGCCAGCAGCTTAGGGGGTTCTGATGAGCAGTTCTTC.

In DNA form, the CDR3 reads TGTGCCAGCAGTTCCGGGACAGGGGGCTCACGGTATGGCTACACCTTC. Protein product: CASSSGTGGSRYGYTF. The chain links TRBV6-2 or TRBV6-3 to TRBJ1-2; 12 positions agree with TRBD1. The CDR3 covers 16 residues. The V gene end was trimmed by 4 bases and the J gene end by 5 bases; junction bases not matched to a gene: 8. The germline gives CDR1 MNHEY, CDR2 SVGEGT.

Only a few counts were recorded for this clonotype. The rearrangement uses TRBV7-4 and TRBJ2-1; 8 bases line up with TRBD1. CDR1 and CDR2 from the germline V gene are SGHVT and SQSDAQ. V was clipped by 2 bases and J by 6 bases; unmatched bases: 6. This CDR3 spans 15 amino acids. The CDR3 region has the DNA TGTGCCAGCAGCTTACAGGGGGCTGGGGGCAATGAGCAGTTCTTC. This translates into CASSLQGAGGNEQFF.

The sample holds a few counts of this clonotype. The CDR3 region is CASSVATSGGASEQFF. The CDR3 nucleotides are TGTGCCAGCAGCGTAGCTACAAGCGGGGGGGCAAGTGAGCAGTTCTTC. The chain has TRBV9 and TRBJ2-1, with 10 bases that match TRBD2. The CDR3 runs to 16 residues. CDR1 is SGDLS and CDR2 is YYNGEE in the germline V gene. V lost 0 bases to trimming and J lost 9 bases; unmatched junction nucleotides: 9. The whole variable domain, filled in from reference TRBV9 and TRBJ2-1, reads DSGVTQTPKHLITATGQRVTLRCSPRSGDLSVYWYQQSLDQGLQFLIQYYNGEERAKGNILERFSAQQFPDLHSELNLSSLELGDSALYFCASSVATSGGASEQFFGPGTRLTVL.

This clonotype has a handful of counts. The CDR3 DNA follows: TGTGCCAGCAGCCGATCGATAGAGAACACTGAAGCTTTCTTT. Protein sequence: CASSRSIENTEAFF. The chain links TRBV14 to TRBJ1-1; D remains unclear. The germline CDR1 and CDR2 sequences are SGHDN and FVKESK. Trimming shortened V by 4 bases and J by 1 base, and 10 bases separated the two germline ends. The CDR3 length is 14 residues.

This clonotype was counted only a few times. V and J are TRBV5-6 and TRBJ1-1; D is undetermined. Germline CDR1 and CDR2: SGHDT and YYEEEE. This CDR3 spans 18 amino acids. V was pared by 4 bases and J by 0 bases, with 22 bases between. The CDR3 sequence: CASSHPWSGGLMNTEAFF. The CDR3 DNA is TGTGCCAGCAGCCACCCTTGGTCTGGAGGACTCATGAACACTGAAGCTTTCTTT.

The chain carries TRBV4-1 and TRBJ1-6, with D unresolved. The V gene's germline CDR1 is MGHRA and CDR2 YSYEKL. V shed 7 bases and J shed 7 bases, with 17 bases lying between them. CDR3 length equals 15 residues. The CDR3 nucleotides read TGCGCCAGCACCCCAACCGGGTTTCAGAATTCACCCCTCCACTTT. This encodes CASTPTGFQNSPLHF.

V gene TRBV3-1 combines with J gene TRBJ2-2; TRBD1 agrees at 9 bases. The CDR3 length is 15 residues. V dropped 3 bases and J dropped 5; count of bases not matched to a gene: 4. In germline, CDR1 is LGHDT, CDR2 YNNKEL (reference sequence). CDR3 amino acids: CASSHRDRATGELFF. CDR3 nucleotides: TGTGCCAGCAGCCACCGGGACAGGGCTACCGGGGAGCTGTTTTTT.

This clonotype was seen a few times. This chain joins TRBV28 and TRBJ2-5; 9 bases map to TRBD2. Trimming at V came to 2 bases and at J to 3 bases, leaving 16 bases not matched to a gene. CDR3 length: 19 residues. Germline CDR1 MDHEN, CDR2 SYDVKM. CDR3 coding DNA: TGTGCCAGCAGTTTACCCAGGGCTTCAGGGACTAGCAGTAAAGAGACCCAGTACTTC. As protein: CASSLPRASGTSSKETQYF. Filled out from reference TRBV28 and TRBJ2-5, the complete variable domain reads DVKVTQSSRYLVKRTGEKVFLECVQDMDHENMFWYRQDPGLGLRLIYFSYDVKMKEKGDIPEGYSVSREKKERFSLILESASTNQTSMYLCASSLPRASGTSSKETQYFGPGTRLLVL.

The chain couples TRBV7-2 to TRBJ1-5; tentative D call: TRBD1 (5 bases). Germline V gene data show CDR1 as SGHTA and CDR2 as FQGNSA. Trimming pared 1 base from V and 15 bases from J, leaving 10 bases between. This CDR3 region has 11 residues. The CDR3 spells CASSLGDSWHF. For the CDR3, the DNA is TGTGCCAGCAGCTTAGGGGACTCCTGGCATTTT.

The table lists this clonotype with a few counts. CDR3 amino acids: CASRGTPKGNEQFF. CDR3 in DNA: TGTGCATCGCGGGGGACTCCGAAGGGGAATGAGCAGTTCTTC. This rearrangement joins TRBV19 to TRBJ2-1; TRBD2 matches at 7 bases. There are 14 residues in the CDR3. Germline V CDR1 and CDR2: LNHDA, SQIVND (reference sequence).

V gene TRBV11-3 combines with J gene TRBJ2-4, with 7 bases identical to TRBD1. The length of the CDR3 is 14 residues. Looked up from germline, CDR1 is SGHNT and CDR2 is YENEEA. V shed 4 bases and J 5 bases; nucleotides not matched to a gene: 5. DNA of the CDR3: TGTGCCAGCAGCTCGCGGACAGGAGAAAACATTCAGTACTTC. The encoded protein is CASSSRTGENIQYF.